The 15 T cell receptor beta chains reported below all come from one sample, sequenced in a study of shared clonotypes between healthy human individuals. Sequencing used immunoSEQ multiplex PCR; TCRdb keeps in-frame clones, though not all of them. The table shows 1,400,000 or so clones, with about 98.5% occurring only once. Sequencing was done on a sample of naive CD4+ T cells sorted from blood. Indicated subset: CD45RA+ positively selected. All receptors derive from a man aged 25-45 years in good health.

This rearrangement joins TRBV28 to TRBJ1-5; D is perhaps TRBD1 (5 bases). Germline loops: CDR1 MDHEN, CDR2 SYDVKM. The V end lost 5 bases, the J end lost 1 base, and 15 bases lay between the germline ends. The CDR3 loop spans 16 amino acids. The CDR3 DNA reads TGTGCCAGCAGTCCCCACGTGGGGCTAAGCAATCAGCCCCAGCATTTT. The encoded protein is CASSPHVGLSNQPQHF.

The chain carries TRBV2 and TRBJ2-7, with 9 bases lining up with TRBD1. The germline V gene has CDR1 SNHLY and CDR2 FYNNEI. The CDR3 consists of 16 residues. The ends lost 3 bases at V and 2 bases at J; junction bases unmatched: 8. Here the CDR3 reads CASSERWTGAAYEQYF. For the CDR3, the DNA is TGTGCCAGCAGTGAGCGGTGGACAGGGGCCGCCTACGAGCAGTACTTC.

This chain's CDR3 is CASSQRTTGDTQYF. CDR3 bases: TGCGCCAGCAGCCAACGGACCACCGGAGATACGCAGTATTTT. This chain links TRBV4-3 with TRBJ2-3; D remains ambiguous. Germline lookup yields CDR1 LGHNA and CDR2 YSLEER. This CDR3 comprises 14 residues. V gave up 2 bases and J gave up 5 bases, with 11 bases separating them.

The V call is TRBV6-9, the J call TRBJ2-5, with D tentatively TRBD1 (6 bases). Germline V gene sequence: CDR1 MNHGY, CDR2 SVAAGI. The CDR3 extends over 13 amino acids. The V gene lost 5 bases and the J gene lost 7 bases, with 14 bases spanning the gap. This chain's CDR3 is CASSIRGMGTQYF. CDR3 sequence (DNA): TGTGCCAGCAGTATCAGGGGTATGGGGACCCAGTACTTC.

The chain is built from TRBV7-2 and TRBJ2-3; D is ambiguous. The CDR3 consists of 16 residues. Germline CDR1 SGHTA, CDR2 FQGNSA. V was trimmed by 7 bases and J by 6 bases, leaving 23 bases between them. The chain's CDR3 is CASNERARLSGDTQYF. CDR3 in DNA: TGTGCCAGCAACGAACGGGCCAGGTTGTCCGGCGATACGCAGTATTTT.

The CDR3 loop is CASSDPTGKGFTEAFF. The CDR3, as DNA: TGTGCCAGTAGTGACCCGACAGGGAAGGGGTTCACTGAAGCTTTCTTT. This chain links TRBV19 with TRBJ1-1; TRBD1 agrees at 7 bases. The CDR3 length is 16 residues. J gave up 4 bases and V 5 bases, and 13 bases lay outside the gene matches. Per germline, CDR1 LNHDA and CDR2 SQIVND (reference sequence).

The chain uses TRBV18 and TRBJ2-7; 11 bases are shared with TRBD1. Germline CDR1 is KGHSH and CDR2 is LQKENI. Trimming removed 5 bases from V and 7 bases from J; junction bases left unmatched: 7. The CDR3 totals 14 residues. The CDR3 region has the DNA TGTGCCAGCTCAGCTGGACAGGGGGCGAGAGAGCAGTACTTC. Translated: CASSAGQGAREQYF. Variable domain in full (rest from reference TRBV18 and TRBJ2-7): NAGVMQNPRHLVRRRGQEARLRCSPMKGHSHVYWYRQLPEEGLKFMVYLQKENIIDESGMPKERFSAEFPKEGPSILRIQQVVRGDSAAYFCASSAGQGAREQYFGPGTRLTVT.

The gene calls are TRBV19 and TRBJ2-6; D gene uncertain. Germline CDR1 and CDR2: LNHDA and SQIVND (reference sequence). The CDR3 consists of 15 residues. V lost 6 bases to trimming and J lost 2 bases, with 11 bases between them. CDR3 protein: CASSVRSTGANVLTF. DNA for the CDR3: TGTGCCAGTAGCGTTCGGAGTACTGGGGCCAACGTCCTGACTTTC.

The chain employs TRBV27 and TRBJ2-7, with D tentatively TRBD1 (5 bases). Trimming stripped 5 bases from V and 3 bases from J, with 14 bases between. The CDR3 has 14 amino acids. The V gene's germline CDR1 is MNHEY and CDR2 SMNVEV (reference sequence). CDR3 protein: CASSDWGGDYEQYF. DNA for the CDR3: TGTGCCAGCAGTGACTGGGGCGGAGACTACGAGCAGTACTTC.

The rearrangement joins TRBV7-8 to TRBJ2-3, with TRBD1 matching 7 bases. Per the germline V gene, CDR1 is SGHVS and CDR2 is FQNEAQ. The CDR3 is made up of 16 amino acids. V lost 5 bases to trimming and J lost 1 base; unmatched junction nucleotides: 9. Written as DNA, the CDR3 is TGTGCCAGCAGCCCACACACAGGGGATGGCACAGATACGCAGTATTTT. Translating gives CASSPHTGDGTDTQYF.

The chain has TRBV5-1 and TRBJ2-5; D gene unclear. CDR3 size: 14 residues. The germline V and J ends were trimmed by 5 bases and 7 bases, with 18 bases remaining between them. The germline V gene encodes CDR1 SGHRS and CDR2 YFSETQ. The CDR3 nucleotides are TGCGCCAGCAGTTTGAGCGAGCTGCGAGGGACCCAGTACTTC. Encoded protein: CASSLSELRGTQYF.

V and J are TRBV19 and TRBJ1-2; a possible D gene is TRBD1 (5 bases). V was trimmed by 8 bases and J by 7 bases, leaving 17 bases between them. Germline-derived CDR1 and CDR2 are LNHDA and SQIVND (reference sequence). CDR3 length: 13 amino acids. CDR3 sequence: CASSLARVRGYTF. The CDR3 DNA reads as TGTGCCAGTTCCCTGGCCAGGGTTCGTGGCTACACCTTC.

In the case of this clone: Additional DNA sequences in this sample encode the identical CDR3. The chain joins TRBV28 to TRBJ2-7; 13 nucleotides align to TRBD2. CDR1 MDHEN and CDR2 SYDVKM come from the germline V gene. The CDR3 runs 16 residues. J was trimmed by 2 bases and V by 5 bases; bases with no gene match: 6. The CDR3 DNA reads as TGTGCCAGCAGTAGCCCGGGACTAGCGGGAACCTACGAGCAGTACTTC. Protein: CASSSPGLAGTYEQYF.

This chain links TRBV5-1 with TRBJ2-3; TRBD2 is a possible D gene (6 bases). V was trimmed by 4 bases and J by 1 base, leaving 16 bases between them. Germline lookup yields CDR1 SGHRS and CDR2 YFSETQ. The CDR3 consists of 16 residues. The CDR3 DNA follows: TGCGCCAGCAGCCCACTGGAGGGGTTTGGCACAGATACGCAGTATTTT. Protein sequence: CASSPLEGFGTDTQYF.

The V call is TRBV7-9, the J call TRBJ1-1; D is uncertain. Trimming cost V 2 bases and J 0 bases, with 10 bases left between them. The V gene's germline CDR1 is SEHNR and CDR2 FQNEAQ (reference sequence). The CDR3 length is 15 residues. The CDR3 DNA reads TGTGCCAGCAGCTTATATAGGGCCTTGAACACTGAAGCTTTCTTT. Translating gives CASSLYRALNTEAFF.